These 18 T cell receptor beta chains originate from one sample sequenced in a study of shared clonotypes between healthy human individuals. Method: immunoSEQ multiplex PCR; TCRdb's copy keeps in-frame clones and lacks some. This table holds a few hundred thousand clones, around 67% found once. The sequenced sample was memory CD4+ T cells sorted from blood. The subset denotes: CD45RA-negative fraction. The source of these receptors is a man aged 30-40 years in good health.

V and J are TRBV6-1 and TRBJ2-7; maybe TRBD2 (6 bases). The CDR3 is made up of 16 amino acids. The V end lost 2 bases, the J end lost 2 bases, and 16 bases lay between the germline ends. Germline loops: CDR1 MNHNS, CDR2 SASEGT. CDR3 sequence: CASSETSLGGTYEQYF. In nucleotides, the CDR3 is TGTGCCAGCAGTGAAACCAGTCTGGGGGGAACCTACGAGCAGTACTTC.

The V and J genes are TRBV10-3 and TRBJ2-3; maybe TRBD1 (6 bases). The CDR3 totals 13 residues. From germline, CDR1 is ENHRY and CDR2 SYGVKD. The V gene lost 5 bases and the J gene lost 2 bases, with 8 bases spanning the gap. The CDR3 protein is CAISRTVTDTQYF. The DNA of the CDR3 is TGTGCCATCAGTCGGACAGTCACAGATACGCAGTATTTT.

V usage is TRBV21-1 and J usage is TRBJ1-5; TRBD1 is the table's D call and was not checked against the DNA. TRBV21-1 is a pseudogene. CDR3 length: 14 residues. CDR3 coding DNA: TGTGCCAGCAGCAAACCTTACAAGAATCAGCCCCAGCATTTT. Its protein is CASSKPYKNQPQHF.

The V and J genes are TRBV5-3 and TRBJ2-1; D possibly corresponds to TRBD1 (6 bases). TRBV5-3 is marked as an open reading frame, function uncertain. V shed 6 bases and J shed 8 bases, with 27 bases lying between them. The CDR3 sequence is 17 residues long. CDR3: CARNVGDTVSWRHEQFF. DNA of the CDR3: TGTGCCAGAAACGTTGGGGACACAGTTTCCTGGAGGCATGAGCAGTTCTTC.

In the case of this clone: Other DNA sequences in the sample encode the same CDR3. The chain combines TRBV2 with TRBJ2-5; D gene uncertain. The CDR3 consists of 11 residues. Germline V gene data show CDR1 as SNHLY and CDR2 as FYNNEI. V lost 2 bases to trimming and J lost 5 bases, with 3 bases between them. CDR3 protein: CASSESETQYF. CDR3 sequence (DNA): TGTGCCAGCAGTGAAAGTGAGACCCAGTACTTC.

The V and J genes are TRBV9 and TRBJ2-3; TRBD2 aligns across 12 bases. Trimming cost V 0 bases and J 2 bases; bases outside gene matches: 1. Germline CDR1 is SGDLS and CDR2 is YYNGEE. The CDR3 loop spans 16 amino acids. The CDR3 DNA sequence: TGTGCCAGCAGCGTAGGACTAGCGGGAGACACAGATACGCAGTATTTT. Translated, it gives CASSVGLAGDTDTQYF.

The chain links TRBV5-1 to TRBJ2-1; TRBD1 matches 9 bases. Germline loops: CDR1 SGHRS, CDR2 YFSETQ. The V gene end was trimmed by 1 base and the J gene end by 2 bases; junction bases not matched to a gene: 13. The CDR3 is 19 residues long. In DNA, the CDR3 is TGCGCCAGCAGCTTGAGGGTCCCGGGACAGGGTTTGACCTACAATGAGCAGTTCTTC. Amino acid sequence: CASSLRVPGQGLTYNEQFF.

CDR3 loop: CASSFTGTGGKLGLYF. For the CDR3, the DNA is TGTGCCAGCAGCTTTACCGGGACAGGGGGAAAATTGGGGTTGTACTTC. The chain combines TRBV7-8 with TRBJ2-7; 11 positions match TRBD1. V was pared by 3 bases and J by 12 bases, with 16 bases of the junction left unmatched. Germline CDR1 reads SGHVS; CDR2 reads FQNEAQ. The CDR3 is 16 residues long.

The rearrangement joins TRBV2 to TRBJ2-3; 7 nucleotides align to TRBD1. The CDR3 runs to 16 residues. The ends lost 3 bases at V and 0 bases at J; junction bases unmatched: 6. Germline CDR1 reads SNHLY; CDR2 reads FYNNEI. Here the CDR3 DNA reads TGTGCCAGCAGTGACCTTAACAGGGGTAGCACAGATACGCAGTATTTT. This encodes CASSDLNRGSTDTQYF.

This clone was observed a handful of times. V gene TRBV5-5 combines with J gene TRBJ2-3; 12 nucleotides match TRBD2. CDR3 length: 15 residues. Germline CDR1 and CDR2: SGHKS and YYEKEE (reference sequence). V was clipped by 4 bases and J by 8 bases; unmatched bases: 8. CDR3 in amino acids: CASSESPSGRGTQYF. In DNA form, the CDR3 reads TGTGCCAGCAGCGAAAGTCCTAGCGGGAGGGGTACGCAGTATTTT.

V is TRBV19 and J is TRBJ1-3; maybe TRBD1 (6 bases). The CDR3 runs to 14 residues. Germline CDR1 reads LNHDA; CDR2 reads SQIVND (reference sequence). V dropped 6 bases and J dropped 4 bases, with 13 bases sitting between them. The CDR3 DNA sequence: TGTGCCAGTAGCCTTGGAGGGGGAGGAAACACCATATATTTT. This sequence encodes CASSLGGGGNTIYF.

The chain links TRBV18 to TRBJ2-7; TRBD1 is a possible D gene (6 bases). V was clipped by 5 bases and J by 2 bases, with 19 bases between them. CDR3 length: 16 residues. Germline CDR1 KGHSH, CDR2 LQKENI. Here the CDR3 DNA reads TGTGCCAGCTCAGAAGGAATTCCGGGACAAGCCTACGAGCAGTACTTC. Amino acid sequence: CASSEGIPGQAYEQYF. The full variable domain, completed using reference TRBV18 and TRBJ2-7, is NAGVMQNPRHLVRRRGQEARLRCSPMKGHSHVYWYRQLPEEGLKFMVYLQKENIIDESGMPKERFSAEFPKEGPSILRIQQVVRGDSAAYFCASSEGIPGQAYEQYFGPGTRLTVT.

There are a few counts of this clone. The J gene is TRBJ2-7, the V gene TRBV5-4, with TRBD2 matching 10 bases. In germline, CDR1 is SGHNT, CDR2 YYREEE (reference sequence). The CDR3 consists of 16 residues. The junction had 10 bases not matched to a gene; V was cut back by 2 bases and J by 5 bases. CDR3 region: CASSLGSGRFMDEQYF. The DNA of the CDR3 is TGTGCCAGCAGCTTAGGTAGCGGGAGGTTTATGGACGAGCAGTACTTC.

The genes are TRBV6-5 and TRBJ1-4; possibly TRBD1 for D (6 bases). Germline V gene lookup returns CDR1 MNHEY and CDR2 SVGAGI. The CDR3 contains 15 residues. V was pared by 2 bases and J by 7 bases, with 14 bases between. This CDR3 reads CASSYGGGGREKLFF. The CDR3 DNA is TGTGCCAGCAGTTACGGGGGGGGCGGTCGTGAAAAACTGTTTTTT.

DNA for the CDR3: TGTGCCAGCCACGGGTCCCTAGCGGACACCATATATTTT. Translating gives CASHGSLADTIYF. The V gene is TRBV6-5, the J gene TRBJ1-3; D unclear. The CDR3 runs 13 residues. V lost 8 bases, J lost 8 bases, and 16 bases lay in between. Germline V gives CDR1 MNHEY, CDR2 SVGAGI.

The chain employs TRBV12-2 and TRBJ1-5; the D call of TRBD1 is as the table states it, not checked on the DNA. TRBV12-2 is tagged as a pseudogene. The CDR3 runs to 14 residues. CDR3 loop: CASRLGARNQPQHF. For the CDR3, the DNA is TGTGCAAGTCGCTTAGGGGCCCGAAATCAGCCCCAGCATTTT.

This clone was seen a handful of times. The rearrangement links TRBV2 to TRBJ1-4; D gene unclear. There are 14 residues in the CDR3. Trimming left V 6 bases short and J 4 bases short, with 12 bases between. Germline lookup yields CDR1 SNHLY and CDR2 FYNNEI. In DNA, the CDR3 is TGTGCCAGCAGGAGAGAGGTCGGTAATGAAAAACTGTTTTTT. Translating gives CASRREVGNEKLFF.

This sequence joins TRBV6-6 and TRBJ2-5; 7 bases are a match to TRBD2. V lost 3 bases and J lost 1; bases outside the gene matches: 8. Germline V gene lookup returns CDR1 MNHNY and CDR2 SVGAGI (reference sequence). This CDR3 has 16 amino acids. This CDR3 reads CASSYPSGPFQETQYF. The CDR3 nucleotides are TGTGCCAGCAGTTATCCTAGCGGCCCTTTCCAAGAGACCCAGTACTTC.